This T cell receptor (beta chain) stems from a study of a mutant IDH1 vaccine in newly diagnosed glioma. Study overall: Sex among treated patients split about 60% male, about 40% female; mean age was approximately 38 years. Most patients had received both radiotherapy and temozolomide, the prior options being radiotherapy, temozolomide, or both. Study observations and caveats: It was approximately 92% of patients that developed vaccine-induced immune responses.

In germline, CDR1 is SGDLS, CDR2 YYNGEE. The CDR3 covers 13 residues. Trimming took 1 base from V and 5 from J, leaving 10 bases between them. Noted time point: baseline, week 1 (first vaccination visit). Specified treatment: pre-vaccination baseline after standard-of-care therapy. Donors had new WHO grade 3 or 4 IDH1-mutant, ATRX-lost astrocytomas. The table came from immunoSEQ multiplex PCR; TCRdb's copy has only in-frame clones and leaves some out. The data contain roughly 70,000 clones, 80% to 90% of them singletons. A word on this clone: Its antigen is unidentified.

This TCR derives from a man between 25 and 39 years old with glioma. The V call is TRBV9, the J call TRBJ2-7; TRBD1 might be the D (5 bases). The sample consisted of PBMCs, taken from a glioma patient treated with radiotherapy, temozolomide or both. The CDR3 loop is CASSVQGRNEQYF. The CDR3 DNA reads as TGTGCCAGCAGCGTACAGGGTCGGAACGAGCAGTACTTC. Filled out from reference TRBV9 and TRBJ2-7, the complete variable domain reads DSGVTQTPKHLITATGQRVTLRCSPRSGDLSVYWYQQSLDQGLQFLIQYYNGEERAKGNILERFSAQQFPDLHSELNLSSLELGDSALYFCASSVQGRNEQYFGPGTRLTVT.